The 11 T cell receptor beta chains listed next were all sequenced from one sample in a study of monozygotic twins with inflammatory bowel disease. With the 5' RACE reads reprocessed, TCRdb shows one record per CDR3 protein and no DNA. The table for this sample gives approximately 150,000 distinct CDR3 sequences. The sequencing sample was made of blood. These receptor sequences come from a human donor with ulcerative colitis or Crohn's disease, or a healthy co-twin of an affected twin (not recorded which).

The CDR3 region is CASSYGRSTEAFF. The J gene is TRBJ1-1, the V gene TRBV6-5. This CDR3 has 13 residues. Looked up from germline, CDR1 is MNHEY and CDR2 is SVGAGI.

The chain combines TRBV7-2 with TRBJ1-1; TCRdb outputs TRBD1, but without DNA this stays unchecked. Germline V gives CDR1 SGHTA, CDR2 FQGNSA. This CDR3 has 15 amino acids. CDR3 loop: CASSLRQGVNTEAFF.

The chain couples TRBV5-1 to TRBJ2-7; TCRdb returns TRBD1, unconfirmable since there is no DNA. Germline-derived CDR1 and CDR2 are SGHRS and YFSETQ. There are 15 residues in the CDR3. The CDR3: CASSLDGTPYYEQYF.

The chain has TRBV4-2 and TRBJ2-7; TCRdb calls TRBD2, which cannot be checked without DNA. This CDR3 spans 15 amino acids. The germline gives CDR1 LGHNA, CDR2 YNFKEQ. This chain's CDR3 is CASSHASRFGYEQYF.

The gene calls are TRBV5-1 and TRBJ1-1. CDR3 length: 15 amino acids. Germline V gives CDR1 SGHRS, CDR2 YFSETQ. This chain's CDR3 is CASSLDGPRNTEAFF.

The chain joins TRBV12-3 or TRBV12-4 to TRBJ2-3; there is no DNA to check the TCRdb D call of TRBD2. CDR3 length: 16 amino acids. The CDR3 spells CASNLGRGASTDTQYF.

CDR3 sequence: CASSPYPAVNEQFF. This chain joins TRBV6-2 or TRBV6-3 and TRBJ2-1; there is no DNA to check the TCRdb D call of TRBD2. Germline V gene data show CDR1 as MNHEY and CDR2 as SVGEGT. This CDR3 contains 14 residues.

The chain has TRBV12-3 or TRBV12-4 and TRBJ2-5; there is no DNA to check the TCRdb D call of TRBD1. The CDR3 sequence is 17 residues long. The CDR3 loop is CASSLAFGTGGLETQYF.

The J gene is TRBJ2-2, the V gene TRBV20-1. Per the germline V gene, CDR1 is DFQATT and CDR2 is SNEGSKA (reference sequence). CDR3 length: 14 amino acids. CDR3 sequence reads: CSASKRPRTGELFF.

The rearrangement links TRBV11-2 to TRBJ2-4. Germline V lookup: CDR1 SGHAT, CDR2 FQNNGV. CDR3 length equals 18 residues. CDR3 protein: CASSLEVRGLAIRNIQYF.

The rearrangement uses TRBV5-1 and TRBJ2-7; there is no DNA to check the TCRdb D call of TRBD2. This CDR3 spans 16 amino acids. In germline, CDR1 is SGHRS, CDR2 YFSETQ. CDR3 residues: CASSTGTSGDIYEQYF.